This T cell receptor (beta chain) was identified in a study of T-cell reconstitution after alpha-beta-depleted transplantation in children. The TCRbeta library incorporated unique molecular identifiers. TCRdb fed the PCR reads into MiXCR, producing one record per CDR3 protein. This sample has about 350,000 distinct CDR3 sequences, with 10% to 15% found just once. This clonotype was counted at least ten times. Given a much more abundant clone one base away, this may be a read error. The sequence was obtained from a human donor who donated a stem cell graft to a child with Fanconi anemia. This material consisted of PBMCs, taken from the stem cell graft.

CDR3 region: CASSLGLNYGYTF. The DNA for the CDR3 is TGTGCCAGCAGTTTAGGACTGAACTATGGCTACACCTTC. The chain has TRBV6-2 or TRBV6-3 and TRBJ1-2; D ambiguous. Germline values: CDR1 MNHEY, CDR2 SVGEGT. V was pared by 4 bases and J by 2 bases, with 8 bases between. The CDR3 loop spans 13 amino acids.